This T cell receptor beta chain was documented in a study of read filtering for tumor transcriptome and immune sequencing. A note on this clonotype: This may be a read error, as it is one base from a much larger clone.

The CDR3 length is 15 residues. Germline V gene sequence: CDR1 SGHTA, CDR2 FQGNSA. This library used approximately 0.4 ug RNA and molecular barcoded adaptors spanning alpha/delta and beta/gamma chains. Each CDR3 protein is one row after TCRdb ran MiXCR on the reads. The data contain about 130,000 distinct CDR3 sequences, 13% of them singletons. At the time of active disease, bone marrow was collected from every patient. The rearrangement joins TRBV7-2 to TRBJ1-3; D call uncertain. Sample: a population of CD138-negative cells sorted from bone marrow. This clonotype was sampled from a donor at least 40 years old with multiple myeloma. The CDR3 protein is CASGFPDNSGNTIYF. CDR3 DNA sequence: TGTGCCAGCGGCTTTCCTGACAACTCTGGAAACACCATATATTTT.